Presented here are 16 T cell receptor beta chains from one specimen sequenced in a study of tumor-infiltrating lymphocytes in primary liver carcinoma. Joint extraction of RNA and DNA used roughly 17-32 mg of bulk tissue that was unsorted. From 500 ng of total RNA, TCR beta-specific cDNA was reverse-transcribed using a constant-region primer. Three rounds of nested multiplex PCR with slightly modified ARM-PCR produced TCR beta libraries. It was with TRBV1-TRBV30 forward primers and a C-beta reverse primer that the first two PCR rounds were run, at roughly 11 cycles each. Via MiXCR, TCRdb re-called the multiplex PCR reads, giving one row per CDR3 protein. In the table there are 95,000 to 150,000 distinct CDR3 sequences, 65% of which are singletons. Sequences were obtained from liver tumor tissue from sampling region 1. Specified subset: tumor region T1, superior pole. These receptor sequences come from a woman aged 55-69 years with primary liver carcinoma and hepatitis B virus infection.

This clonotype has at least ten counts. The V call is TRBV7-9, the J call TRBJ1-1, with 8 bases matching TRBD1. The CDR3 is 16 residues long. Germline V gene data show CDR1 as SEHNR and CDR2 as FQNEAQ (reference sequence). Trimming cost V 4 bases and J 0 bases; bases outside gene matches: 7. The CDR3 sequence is CASSSGQGILNTEAFF. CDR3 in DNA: TGTGCCAGCAGCTCAGGACAGGGTATATTGAACACTGAAGCTTTCTTT.

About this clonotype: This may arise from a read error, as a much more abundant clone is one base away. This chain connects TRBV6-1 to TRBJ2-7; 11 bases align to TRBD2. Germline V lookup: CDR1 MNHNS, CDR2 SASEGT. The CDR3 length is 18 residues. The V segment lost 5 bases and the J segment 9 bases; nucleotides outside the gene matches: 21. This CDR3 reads CASSKGTEQGLAGRVQYF. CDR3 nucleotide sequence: TGTGCCAGCAGTAAAGGGACAGAGCAAGGACTAGCGGGCCGGGTGCAGTACTTC.

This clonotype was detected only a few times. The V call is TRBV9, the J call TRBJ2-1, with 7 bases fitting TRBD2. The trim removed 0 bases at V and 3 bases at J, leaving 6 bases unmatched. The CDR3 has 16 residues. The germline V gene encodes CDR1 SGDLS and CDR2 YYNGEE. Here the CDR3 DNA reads TGTGCCAGCAGCGTAGGGACGGGACTAAACTACAATGAGCAGTTCTTC. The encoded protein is CASSVGTGLNYNEQFF.

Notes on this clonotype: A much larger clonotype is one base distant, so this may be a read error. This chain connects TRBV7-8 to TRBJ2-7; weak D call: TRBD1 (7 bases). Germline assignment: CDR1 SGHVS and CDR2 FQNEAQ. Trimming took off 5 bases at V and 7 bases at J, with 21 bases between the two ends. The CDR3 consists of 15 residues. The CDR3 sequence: CASSVLQGPAGEQYF. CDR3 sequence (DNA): TGTGCCAGCAGCGTACTACAGGGGCCGGCGGGGGAGCAGTACTTC.

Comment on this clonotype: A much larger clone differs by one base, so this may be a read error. The CDR3 spells CASSSSLAVEQFF. The CDR3 coding sequence is TGTGCCAGCAGTTCATCTTTAGCGGTTGAGCAGTTCTTC. The V gene is TRBV12-3 or TRBV12-4, the J gene TRBJ2-1; possible D gene TRBD2, 6 bases. The CDR3 covers 13 residues. Trimming pared 4 bases from V and 9 bases from J, leaving 13 bases between.

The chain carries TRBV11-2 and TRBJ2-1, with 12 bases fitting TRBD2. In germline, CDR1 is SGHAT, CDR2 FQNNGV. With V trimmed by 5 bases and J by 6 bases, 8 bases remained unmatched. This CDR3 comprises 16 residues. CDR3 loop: CASSARLAGACNEQFF. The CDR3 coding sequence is TGTGCCAGCAGCGCCAGACTAGCGGGAGCCTGCAATGAGCAGTTCTTC.

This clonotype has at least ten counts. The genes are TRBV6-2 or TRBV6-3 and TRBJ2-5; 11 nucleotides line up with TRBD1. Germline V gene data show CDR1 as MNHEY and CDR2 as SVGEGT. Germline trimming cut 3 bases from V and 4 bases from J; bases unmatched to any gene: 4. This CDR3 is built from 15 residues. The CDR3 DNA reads TGTGCCAGCAGTTATCGGACAGGGGGCAGAGAGACCCAGTACTTC. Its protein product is CASSYRTGGRETQYF.

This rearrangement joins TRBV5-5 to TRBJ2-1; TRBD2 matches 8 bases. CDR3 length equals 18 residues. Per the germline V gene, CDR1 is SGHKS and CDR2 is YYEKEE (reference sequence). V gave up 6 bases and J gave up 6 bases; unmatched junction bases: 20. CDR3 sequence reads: CASTPPEGEREIGNEQFF. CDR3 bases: TGTGCCAGCACCCCCCCGGAAGGAGAGCGGGAGATTGGCAATGAGCAGTTCTTC.

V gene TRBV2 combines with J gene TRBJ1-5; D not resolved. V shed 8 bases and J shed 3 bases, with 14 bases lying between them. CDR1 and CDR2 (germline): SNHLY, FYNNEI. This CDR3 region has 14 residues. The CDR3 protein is CASGVAVVNQPQHF. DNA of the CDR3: TGTGCCAGCGGGGTGGCGGTAGTCAATCAGCCCCAGCATTTT.

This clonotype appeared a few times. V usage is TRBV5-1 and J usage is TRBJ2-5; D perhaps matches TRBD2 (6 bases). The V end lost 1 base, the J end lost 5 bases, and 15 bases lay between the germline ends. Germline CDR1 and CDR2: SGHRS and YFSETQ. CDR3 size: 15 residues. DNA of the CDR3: TGCGCCAGCAGCTTGCCCGGGACTCGGCACGAGACCCAGTACTTC. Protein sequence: CASSLPGTRHETQYF.

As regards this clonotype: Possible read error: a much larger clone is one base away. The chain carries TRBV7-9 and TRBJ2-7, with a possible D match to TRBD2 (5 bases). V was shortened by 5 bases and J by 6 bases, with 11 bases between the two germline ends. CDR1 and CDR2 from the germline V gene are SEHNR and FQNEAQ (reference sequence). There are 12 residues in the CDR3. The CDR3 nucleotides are TGTGCCAGCAGCCCCGCAGCGGCCGAGCAGTACTTC. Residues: CASSPAAAEQYF. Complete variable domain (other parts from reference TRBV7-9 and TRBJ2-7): DTGVSQNPRHKITKRGQNVTFRCDPISEHNRLYWYRQTLGQGPEFLTYFQNEAQLEKSRLLSDRFSAERPKGSFSTLEIQRTEQGDSAMYLCASSPAAAEQYFGPGTRLTVT.

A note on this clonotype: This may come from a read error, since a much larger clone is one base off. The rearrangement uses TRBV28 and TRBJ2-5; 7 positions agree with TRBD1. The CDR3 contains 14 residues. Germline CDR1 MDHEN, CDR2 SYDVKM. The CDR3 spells CASHRQGRAETQHF. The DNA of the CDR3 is TGTGCCAGCCACCGACAGGGTAGGGCGGAGACCCAGCACTTC.

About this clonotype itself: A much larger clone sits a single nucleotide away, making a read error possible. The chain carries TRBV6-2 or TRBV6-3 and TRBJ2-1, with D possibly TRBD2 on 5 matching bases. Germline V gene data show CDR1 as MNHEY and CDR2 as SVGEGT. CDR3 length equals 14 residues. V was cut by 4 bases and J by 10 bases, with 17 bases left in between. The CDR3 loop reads CASSSVGDYTEQFF. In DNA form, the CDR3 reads TGTGCCAGCAGTTCAGTGGGAGATTATACGGAGCAGTTCTTC.

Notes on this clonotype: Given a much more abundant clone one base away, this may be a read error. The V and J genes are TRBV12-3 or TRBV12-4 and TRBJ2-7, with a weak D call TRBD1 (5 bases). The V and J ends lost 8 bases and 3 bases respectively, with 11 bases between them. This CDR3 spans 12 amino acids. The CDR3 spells CASRYRYYEQYF. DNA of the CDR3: TGTGCCAGCCGGTACAGGTACTACGAGCAGTACTTC.

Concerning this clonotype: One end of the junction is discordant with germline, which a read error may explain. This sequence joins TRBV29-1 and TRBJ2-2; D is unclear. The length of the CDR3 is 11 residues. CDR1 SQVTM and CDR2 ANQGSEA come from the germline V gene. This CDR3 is CSLLYTGELFF. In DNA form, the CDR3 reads TGTAGCCTCCTATACACCGGGGAGCTGTTTTTT.

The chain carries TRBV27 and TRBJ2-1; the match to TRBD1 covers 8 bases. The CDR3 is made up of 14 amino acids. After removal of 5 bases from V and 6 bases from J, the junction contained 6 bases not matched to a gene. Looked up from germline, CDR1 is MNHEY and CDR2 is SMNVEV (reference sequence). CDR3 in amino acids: CASSLGQGGNEQFF. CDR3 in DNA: TGTGCCAGCAGTCTCGGACAGGGTGGCAATGAGCAGTTCTTC.